This TCR beta chain stems from a study of blood T cell repertoires in COVID-19. Overall study context: PBMCs, B-cell-depleted T cells, or T cells were the source of the cDNA or gDNA that made up the material.

Seattle cases were enrolled at active infection and followed longitudinally. Method: immunoSEQ multiplex PCR; TCRdb's copy keeps in-frame clones and lacks some. Of approximately 300,000 clones listed, more than 80% are singletons. This clone has just a few counts. The sequence derives from a woman in her 30s with COVID-19, enrolled during active disease. Sequences were obtained from peripheral blood.

The CDR3 loop is CASSYPGTGVYEQYF. As DNA, the CDR3 is TGTGCCAGCAGCTACCCCGGGACAGGAGTCTACGAGCAGTACTTC. J is TRBJ2-7 and V is TRBV7-9; 8 bases line up with TRBD1. Germline trimming cut 4 bases from V and 3 bases from J; bases unmatched to any gene: 8. The CDR3 loop spans 15 amino acids. Germline V gene data show CDR1 as SEHNR and CDR2 as FQNEAQ (reference sequence).